This T cell receptor beta chain was found in a study of cytomegalovirus exposure and HLA in healthy donors. Overall study context: It was reported in a later analysis that the same platform had been used for the 120 validation repertoires as for the roughly 670 first-cohort repertoires. Broader study findings: 164 TCR beta chains were listed as cytomegalovirus-associated. Rarity characterized most TCR sequences, yet some public TCRs appeared in many donors.

The approximately 120-subject validation cohort, separate from the approximately 630-subject first cohort, included the donors. As to this clone: Its target is not known.

Per the germline V gene, CDR1 is GTSNPN and CDR2 is SVGIG (reference sequence). This CDR3 comprises 15 residues. V lost 2 bases to trimming and J lost 1 base, with 14 bases between them. Repertoires were generated with immunoSEQ multiplex PCR, while TCRdb's copy carries only in-frame clones and drops some. The sample consists of fewer than 200,000 clones, 75% to 90% of them appearing once. The rearrangement joins TRBV30 to TRBJ1-2, with no clear D. This clonotype was sampled from a young man in good health and CMV-seropositive. Sequenced input: PBMCs. The CDR3 DNA is TGTGCCTGGAGTCGGGGTTTCAACCTTAACTATGGCTACACCTTC. Its protein is CAWSRGFNLNYGYTF.